The source of this T cell receptor beta chain is a study of blood T cells in healthy people across ages. Study-wide findings and caveats: Older individuals had lower TCR beta diversity per million T cells (the decline was roughly linear).

The second PCR ran 7 to 11 cycles with a sample-barcoded 5' primer and J-beta primers. TCRdb independently ran MiXCR on the 5' RACE reads; one entry per CDR3 protein. The sample lists 550,000 to 650,000 distinct CDR3 sequences, about 27% seen once, with 3% to 4.5% in the top ten. CDR1 and CDR2 (germline): DFQATT, SNEGSKA (reference sequence). Trimming removed 0 bases from V and 5 bases from J; junction bases left unmatched: 16. CDR3 size: 18 residues. This clonotype was seen a few times. Its antigen is unknown. The total RNA that was extracted per sample amounted to at least 5.5 micrograms. Another study also made use of these data, one on T cells of mothers and their children.

The chain carries TRBV20-1 and TRBJ1-5, with 7 positions matching TRBD1. What was sequenced was blood. This TCR was sampled from a boy between 2 and 10 years old in good health. CDR3 nucleotide sequence: TGCAGTGCTAGAGAGCGGTACAGGGGTAAAACTTCGTATCAGCCCCAGCATTTT. The encoded protein is CSARERYRGKTSYQPQHF.